This T cell receptor (beta chain) stems from a study of blood T cell repertoires in COVID-19. Study background: The samples span acute and convalescent COVID-19 from the United States, Italy and Spain. PBMCs, B-cell-depleted T cells, or T cells were the source of the cDNA or gDNA that made up the material.

A few counts support this clone. Seattle cases were enrolled at active infection and followed longitudinally. As handled by the study authors: Estimation of nucleated cell counts was performed using reference gene primer amplification. Sequencing used immunoSEQ multiplex PCR; TCRdb keeps in-frame clones, though not all of them. That table is the source of V, J and clone size, and D and trimming were worked out from the DNA. This sample has 250,000 to 400,000 clones, with under 90% found just once. Per the germline V gene, CDR1 is SGHKS and CDR2 is YYEKEE (reference sequence). Trimming took off 3 bases at V and 2 bases at J, with 12 bases between the two ends. CDR3 length equals 15 residues.

This TCR was sampled from a woman aged 25 to 45 with COVID-19, enrolled during active disease. The V and J genes are TRBV5-5 and TRBJ2-1; D remains ambiguous. Sequenced: peripheral blood. CDR3 sequence: CASSYNVLTYNEQFF. CDR3 DNA sequence: TGTGCCAGCAGCTATAATGTCCTTACCTACAATGAGCAGTTCTTC.